Below are 6 T cell receptor beta chains sequenced from a single sample in a study of PD-1 blockade in classical Hodgkin lymphoma. TCRdb's table, derived via immunoSEQ multiplex PCR, lists solely in-frame clones and lacks some. This table has around 58,000 clones, over 85% appearing once. Exposure to brentuximab vedotin varied, and each patient had relapsed following autologous stem cell transplantation. The starting material was peripheral blood mononuclear cells (PBMCs), obtained at baseline. The receptors were gathered from a human donor with classical Hodgkin lymphoma.

The chain carries TRBV7-9 and TRBJ2-5; the D is unclear. The length of the CDR3 is 14 residues. Per germline, CDR1 SEHNR and CDR2 FQNEAQ (reference sequence). CDR3 in amino acids: CVSGRTSLQETQYF. CDR3 DNA sequence: TGTGTCTCCGGACGGACGAGCCTCCAAGAGACCCAGTACTTC.

The chain combines TRBV19 with TRBJ1-5, with TRBD1 matching 8 bases. V was clipped by 5 bases and J by 4 bases; unmatched bases: 13. The CDR3 is 17 residues long. Germline CDR1 reads LNHDA; CDR2 reads SQIVND (reference sequence). CDR3 sequence: CASSSSGGQGANQPQHF. The CDR3 DNA sequence: TGTGCCAGTAGTTCAAGTGGTGGACAGGGCGCTAATCAGCCCCAGCATTTT.

This clone was detected only once. This chain joins TRBV27 and TRBJ2-2; TRBD1 matches 7 bases. Germline CDR1 MNHEY, CDR2 SMNVEV (reference sequence). V was pared by 5 bases and J by 1 base, with 4 bases of the junction left unmatched. The CDR3 covers 15 residues. CDR3 sequence (DNA): TGTGCCAGCAGTCCATGGACAGGGAACACCGGGGAGCTGTTTTTT. Its translation: CASSPWTGNTGELFF.

The rearrangement links TRBV10-2 to TRBJ2-7, with 10 bases aligning to TRBD2. The J segment lost 2 bases and the V segment lost 2 bases, leaving 6 bases of the junction unmatched. Germline V gene sequence: CDR1 WSHSY, CDR2 SAAADI. This CDR3 is 16 amino acids long. The CDR3 is CASSEGSGGATYEQYF. CDR3 sequence (DNA): TGCGCCAGCAGTGAGGGGAGCGGGGGGGCCACCTACGAGCAGTACTTC.

The chain uses TRBV5-3 and TRBJ2-2, with D possibly TRBD1 on 6 matching bases. TRBV5-3 is an open reading frame whose function is uncertain. V lost 0 bases to trimming and J lost 4 bases, with 22 bases between them. The CDR3 is 19 amino acids. The CDR3 DNA is TGTGCCAGAAGCTTGGGCCCTCTTTACAGGGCAGGGACCACCGGGGAGCTGTTTTTT. Amino acids: CARSLGPLYRAGTTGELFF.

The rearrangement uses TRBV5-4 and TRBJ2-2, with D perhaps matching TRBD2 (6 bases). V gave up 0 bases and J gave up 4 bases, with 10 bases separating them. CDR3 size: 15 residues. Germline V gives CDR1 SGHNT, CDR2 YYREEE (reference sequence). CDR3 region: CASSLVVGGTGELFF. CDR3 DNA sequence: TGTGCCAGCAGCTTGGTTGTGGGGGGCACCGGGGAGCTGTTTTTT.